This T cell receptor (beta chain) was sequenced in a study of immune characterization of retroperitoneal liposarcoma. The germline V gene has CDR1 MNHGY and CDR2 SAAAGT. V shed 6 bases and J 6 bases; nucleotides not matched to a gene: 7. The CDR3 covers 14 residues. One entry per CDR3 protein, called by TCRdb with MiXCR from the PCR reads. The table lists around 2,300 distinct CDR3 sequences, 40% to 60% of them singletons. Input material: tumor tissue. The J gene is TRBJ2-2, the V gene TRBV6-8; 7 nucleotides line up with TRBD1. The sequence was collected from a female donor with retroperitoneal liposarcoma. Here the CDR3 DNA reads TGTGCCAGCAGGTCGCAGGGGGACGCCGGGGAGCTGTTTTTT. Translation: CASRSQGDAGELFF.